One T cell receptor beta chain is described in this entry. What it binds is not known. The data belong to a study of blood T cells in healthy people across ages. Through a sample-barcoded 5' primer and a J-beta primer mix, a second PCR was run for 7 to 11 cycles. The template-switch adaptor, which had 12 random nucleotides, put a tag on each cDNA molecule. TCRdb processed the 5' RACE reads anew with MiXCR; each CDR3 protein has one entry. The sample shows roughly 2 million distinct CDR3 sequences, roughly 49% of them seen only once. Total RNA was isolated from each sample in quantities of at least 6 micrograms. General observations from the study: Strong correlation was found linking TCR beta diversity to naive T cell percentage. Diversity of TCR beta per million T cells declined in a roughly linear way with age.

The sample taken for sequencing was blood. The TCR originated in a woman aged 40 to 55 in good health.

CDR3 loop: CASRTIRGAPDTQYF. CDR3 DNA: TGTGCCAGCAGGACGATCCGGGGGGCCCCAGATACGCAGTATTTT. V and J are TRBV6-2 or TRBV6-3 and TRBJ2-3; the D gene is possibly TRBD2 (7 bases). The CDR3 spans 15 residues. Germline CDR1 MNHEY, CDR2 SVGEGT. V lost 6 bases and J 4 bases, leaving 17 bases between the germline ends.